This T cell receptor beta chain was sequenced during a study of blood T cell repertoires in COVID-19. Study summary: COVID-19 samples, acute and convalescent, were from the United States, Italy and Spain.

This table comes from immunoSEQ multiplex PCR, and its TCRdb copy is limited to in-frame clones, with some not included. The sample shows roughly 290,000 clones, 70% to 90% of them seen only once. CDR1 is KGHDR and CDR2 is SFDVKD in the germline V gene. CDR3 length: 14 amino acids. V lost 2 bases, J lost 6 bases, and 9 bases lay in between. Donors were grouped by their self-reported clinical history. Recovered status in Cohort 3 required two negative PCRs, clearance, or symptom resolution. The genes are TRBV24-1 and TRBJ2-2; possible D gene TRBD1, 6 bases. The source of this sequence is a woman aged 25 to 39 who had recovered from COVID-19. Material: PBMCs or T cells enriched from blood (not recorded which). CDR3 amino acids: CATSDSQGSGELFF. CDR3 sequence (DNA): TGTGCCACCAGTGATTCCCAGGGGTCCGGGGAGCTGTTTTTT.